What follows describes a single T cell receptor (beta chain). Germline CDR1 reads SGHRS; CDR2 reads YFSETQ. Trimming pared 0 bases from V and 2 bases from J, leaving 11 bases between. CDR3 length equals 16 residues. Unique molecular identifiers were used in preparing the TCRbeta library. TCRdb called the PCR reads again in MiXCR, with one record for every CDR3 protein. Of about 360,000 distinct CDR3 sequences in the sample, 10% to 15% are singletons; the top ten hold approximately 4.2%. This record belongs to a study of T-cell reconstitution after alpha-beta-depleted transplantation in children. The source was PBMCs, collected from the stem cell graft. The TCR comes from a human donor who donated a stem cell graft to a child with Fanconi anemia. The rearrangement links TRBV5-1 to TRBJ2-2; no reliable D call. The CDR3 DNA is TGCGCCAGCAGCTTGGCCGAACATCTAAACACCGGGGAGCTGTTTTTT. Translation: CASSLAEHLNTGELFF.